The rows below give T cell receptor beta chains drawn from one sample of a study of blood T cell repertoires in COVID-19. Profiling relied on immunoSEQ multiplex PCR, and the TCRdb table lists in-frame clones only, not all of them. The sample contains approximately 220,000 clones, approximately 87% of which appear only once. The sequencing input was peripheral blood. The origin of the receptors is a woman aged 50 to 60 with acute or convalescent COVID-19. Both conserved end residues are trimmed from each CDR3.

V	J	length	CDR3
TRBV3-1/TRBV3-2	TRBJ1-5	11	ASSQGLGQPQH
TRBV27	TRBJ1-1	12	ASSYDSMNTEAF
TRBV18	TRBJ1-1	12	ASSPQGAGTEAF
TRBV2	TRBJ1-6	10	ASSRGDSPLH
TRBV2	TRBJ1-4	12	ASSELREVKELF
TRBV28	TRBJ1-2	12	ASSWDRTVYGYT
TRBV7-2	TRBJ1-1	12	ASSSWSMNTEAF
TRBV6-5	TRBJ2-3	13	ASSYGRGATDTQY
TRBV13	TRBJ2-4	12	ASSQGTQQNIQY
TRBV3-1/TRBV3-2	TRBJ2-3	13	ASSQDGAGGRAQY
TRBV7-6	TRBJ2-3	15	ASSPRGLAAGTDTQY
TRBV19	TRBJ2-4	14	ASSIKSSGLTNIQY
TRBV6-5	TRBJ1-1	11	ASSRLPNTEAF
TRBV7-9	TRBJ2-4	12	ASSPDIAKNIQY
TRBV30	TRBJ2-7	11	AWSNQGAGEQY
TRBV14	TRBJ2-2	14	ASSHSGGWNTGELF
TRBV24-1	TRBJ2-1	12	ATSPAGGNNEQF
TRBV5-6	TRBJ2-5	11	ASSLGRGETQY
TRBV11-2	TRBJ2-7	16	ASSLGLAGGNIVGEQY
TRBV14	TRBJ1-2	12	ASSQDPGVRGYT
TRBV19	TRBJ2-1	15	ASRGGLAGFMYNEQF
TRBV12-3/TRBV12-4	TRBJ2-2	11	ASTSDGGSELF
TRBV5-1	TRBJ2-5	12	ASSLGTLQEKGY
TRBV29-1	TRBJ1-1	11	SVADRGWAEAF
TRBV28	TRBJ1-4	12	ASWSGGSGEKLF
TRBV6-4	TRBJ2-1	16	ASSDFFLGESFSNEQF
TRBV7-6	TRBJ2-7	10	ASGGSSYEQY
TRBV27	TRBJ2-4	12	ASSLNGLKNIQY
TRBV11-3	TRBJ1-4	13	ASSFGGTGSEKLF
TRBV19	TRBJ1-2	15	ASSVNRASVSNYGYT
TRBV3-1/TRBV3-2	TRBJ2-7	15	ASSPGLAGGTLYEQY
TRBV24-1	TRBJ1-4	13	ATSDSRQGSEKLF
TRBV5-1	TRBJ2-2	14	ASSLGLSGGTGELF
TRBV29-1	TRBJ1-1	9	SVEGTGQAF
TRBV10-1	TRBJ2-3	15	ASSGRLAGLNTDTQY
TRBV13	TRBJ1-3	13	ASSFGQVSGNTIY
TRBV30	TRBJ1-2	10	AWGPRNYGYT
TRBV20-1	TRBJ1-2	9	SARRQLDYT
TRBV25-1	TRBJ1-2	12	ASSEFRHNYGYT
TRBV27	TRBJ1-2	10	ASSPTGDGYT
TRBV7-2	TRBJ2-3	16	ASSLGGWTSGGLDTQY
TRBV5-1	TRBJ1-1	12	ASSWDREGTEAF
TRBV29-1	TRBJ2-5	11	SVGVAGEETQY
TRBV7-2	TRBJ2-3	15	ASSLAPTSRSTDTQY
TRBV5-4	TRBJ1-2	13	ASSLGQGSNYGYT
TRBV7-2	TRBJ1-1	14	ASSPAGGNLVAEAF
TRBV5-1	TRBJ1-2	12	ASSSGQRSYGYT
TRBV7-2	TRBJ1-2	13	ASSSMTGGMVGYT
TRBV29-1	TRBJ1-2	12	SVETGTANYGYT
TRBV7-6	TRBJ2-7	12	ASSLKGDSYEQY
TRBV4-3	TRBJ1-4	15	ASSQDARAGGNEKLF
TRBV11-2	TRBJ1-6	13	ASSPGQGDNSPLH
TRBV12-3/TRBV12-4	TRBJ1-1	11	ASIPILNTEAF
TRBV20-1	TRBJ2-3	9	SADGEKDPY
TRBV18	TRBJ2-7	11	ASSLGTVYEQY
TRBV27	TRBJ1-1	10	AAPVIRCEAF